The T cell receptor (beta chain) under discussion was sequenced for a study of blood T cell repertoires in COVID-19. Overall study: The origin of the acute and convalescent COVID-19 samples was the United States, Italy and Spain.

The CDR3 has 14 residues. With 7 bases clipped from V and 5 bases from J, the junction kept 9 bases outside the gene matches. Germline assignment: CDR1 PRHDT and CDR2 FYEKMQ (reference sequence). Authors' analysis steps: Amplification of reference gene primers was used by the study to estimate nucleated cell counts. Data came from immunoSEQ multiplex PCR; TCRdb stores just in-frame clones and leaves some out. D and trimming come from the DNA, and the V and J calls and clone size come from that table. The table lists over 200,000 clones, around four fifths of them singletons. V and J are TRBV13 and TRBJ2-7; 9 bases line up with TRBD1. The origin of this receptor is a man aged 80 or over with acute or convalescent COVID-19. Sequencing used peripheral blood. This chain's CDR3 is CASTGTGRIHEQYF. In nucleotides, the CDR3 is TGTGCCAGCACCGGGACAGGGAGGATTCACGAGCAGTACTTC.